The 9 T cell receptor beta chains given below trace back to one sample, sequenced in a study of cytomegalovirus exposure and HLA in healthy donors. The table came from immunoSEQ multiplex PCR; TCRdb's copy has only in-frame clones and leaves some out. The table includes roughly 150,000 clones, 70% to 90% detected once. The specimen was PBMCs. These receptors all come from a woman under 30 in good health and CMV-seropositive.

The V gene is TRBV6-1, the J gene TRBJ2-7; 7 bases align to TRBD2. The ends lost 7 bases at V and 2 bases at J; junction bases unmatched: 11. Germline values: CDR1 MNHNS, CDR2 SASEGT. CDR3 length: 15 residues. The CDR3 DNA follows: TGTGCCAGCAAAGTTCAAGCGGGGAGCACCTACGAGCAGTACTTC. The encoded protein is CASKVQAGSTYEQYF.

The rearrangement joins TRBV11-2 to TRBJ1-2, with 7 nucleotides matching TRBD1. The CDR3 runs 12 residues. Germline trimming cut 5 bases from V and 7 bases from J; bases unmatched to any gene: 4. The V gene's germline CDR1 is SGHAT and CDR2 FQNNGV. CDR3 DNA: TGTGCCAGCAGCCCAGGGGGTGTTGGCTACACCTTC. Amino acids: CASSPGGVGYTF.

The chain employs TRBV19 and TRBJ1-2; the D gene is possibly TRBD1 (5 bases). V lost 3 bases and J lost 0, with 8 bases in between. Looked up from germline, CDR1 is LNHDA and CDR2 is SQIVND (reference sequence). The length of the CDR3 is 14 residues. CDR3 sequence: CASSIGTANYGYTF. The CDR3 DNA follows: TGTGCCAGTAGTATTGGGACTGCTAACTATGGCTACACCTTC.

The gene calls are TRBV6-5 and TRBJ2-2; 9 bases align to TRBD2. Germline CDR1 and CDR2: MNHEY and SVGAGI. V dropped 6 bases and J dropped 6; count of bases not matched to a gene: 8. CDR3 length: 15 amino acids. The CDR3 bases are TGTGCCAGCAGAGCGAGCGGGGGGTTGCCCGGGGAGCTGTTTTTT. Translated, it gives CASRASGGLPGELFF.

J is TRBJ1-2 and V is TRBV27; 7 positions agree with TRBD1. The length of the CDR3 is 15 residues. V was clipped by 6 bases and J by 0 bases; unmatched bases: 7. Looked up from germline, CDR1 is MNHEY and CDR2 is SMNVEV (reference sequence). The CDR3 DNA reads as TGTGCCAGCAGGTGGACAGGCTTAGCTAACTATGGCTACACCTTC. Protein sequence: CASRWTGLANYGYTF.

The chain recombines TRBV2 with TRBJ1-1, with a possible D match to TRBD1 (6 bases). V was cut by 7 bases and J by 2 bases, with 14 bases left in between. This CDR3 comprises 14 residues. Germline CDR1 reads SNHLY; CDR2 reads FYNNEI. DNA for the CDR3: TGTGCCAGCAAGAAAAGGACAGATAACACTGAAGCTTTCTTT. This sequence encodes CASKKRTDNTEAFF.

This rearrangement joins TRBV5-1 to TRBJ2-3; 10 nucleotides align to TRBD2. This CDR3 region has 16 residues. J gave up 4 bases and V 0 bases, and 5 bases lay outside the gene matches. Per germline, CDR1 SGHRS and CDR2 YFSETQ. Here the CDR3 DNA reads TGCGCCAGCAGCTTGGGCTCTAGCGGGAGTGCAGATACGCAGTATTTT. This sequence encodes CASSLGSSGSADTQYF.

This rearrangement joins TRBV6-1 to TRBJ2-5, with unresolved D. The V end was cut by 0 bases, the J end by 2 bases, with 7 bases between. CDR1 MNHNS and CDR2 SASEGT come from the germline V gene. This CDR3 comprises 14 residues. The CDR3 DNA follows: TGTGCCAGCAGTGAAGCGCTTCAGCAAGAGACCCAGTACTTC. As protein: CASSEALQQETQYF.

CDR3 sequence reads: CASSDLAIQYF. In DNA, the CDR3 is TGTGCCAGCAGTGATTTGGCCATTCAGTACTTC. The V call is TRBV2, the J call TRBJ2-4; the D is unclear. The CDR3 extends over 11 amino acids. CDR1 and CDR2 from the germline V gene are SNHLY and FYNNEI. The V end lost 3 bases, the J end lost 9 bases, and 6 bases lay between the germline ends. Full variable domain (outside the CDR3, taken from reference TRBV2 and TRBJ2-4): EPEVTQTPSHQVTQMGQEVILRCVPISNHLYFYWYRQILGQKVEFLVSFYNNEISEKSEIFDDQFSVERPDGSNFTLKIRSTKLEDSAMYFCASSDLAIQYFGAGTRLSVL.